This T cell receptor beta chain stems from a study of T cell changes during pregnancy in multiple sclerosis. The CDR3 contains 15 residues. V shed 2 bases and J 8 bases; nucleotides not matched to a gene: 7. Germline assignment: CDR1 ENHRY and CDR2 SYGVKD. TCRdb keeps only in-frame clones here, not all; method: immunoSEQ multiplex PCR. Of over 45,000 clones in the sample, roughly 88% were seen once. The rearrangement uses TRBV10-3 and TRBJ1-2; TRBD1 matches 11 bases. The sequence was collected from a female donor in good health, enrolled as a control in a pregnancy study. This specimen was peripheral blood, taken in the first trimester of pregnancy. CDR3 sequence: CAISEGSDRGRGYTF. The CDR3 nucleotides read TGTGCCATCAGTGAGGGGTCGGACAGGGGGCGCGGCTACACCTTC.